The clone carrying this T cell receptor (beta chain) came up many times. The lymph nodes were axillary draining lymph nodes from breast cancer patients. The entry originates in a study of breast tumors, draining lymph nodes, adjacent tissues. V lost 3 bases to trimming and J lost 7 bases, with 16 bases between them. Germline values: CDR1 SGHTA, CDR2 FQGNSA. The CDR3 is 15 residues long. MiXCR was run by TCRdb on the multiplex PCR reads, yielding one entry per CDR3 protein. The sample carries 180,000 or so distinct CDR3 sequences, 25% to 40% recorded once. What was sequenced was axillary lymph node tissue. The chain employs TRBV7-2 and TRBJ1-5, with unresolved D. The clonotype originates from a female donor with breast cancer. Some clones in this sample may be carry-over from other donors' samples. The CDR3 nucleotides read TGTGCCAGCAGCTTGAAAGGAGGGTTTGGCCAGCCCCAGCATTTT. Protein product: CASSLKGGFGQPQHF.